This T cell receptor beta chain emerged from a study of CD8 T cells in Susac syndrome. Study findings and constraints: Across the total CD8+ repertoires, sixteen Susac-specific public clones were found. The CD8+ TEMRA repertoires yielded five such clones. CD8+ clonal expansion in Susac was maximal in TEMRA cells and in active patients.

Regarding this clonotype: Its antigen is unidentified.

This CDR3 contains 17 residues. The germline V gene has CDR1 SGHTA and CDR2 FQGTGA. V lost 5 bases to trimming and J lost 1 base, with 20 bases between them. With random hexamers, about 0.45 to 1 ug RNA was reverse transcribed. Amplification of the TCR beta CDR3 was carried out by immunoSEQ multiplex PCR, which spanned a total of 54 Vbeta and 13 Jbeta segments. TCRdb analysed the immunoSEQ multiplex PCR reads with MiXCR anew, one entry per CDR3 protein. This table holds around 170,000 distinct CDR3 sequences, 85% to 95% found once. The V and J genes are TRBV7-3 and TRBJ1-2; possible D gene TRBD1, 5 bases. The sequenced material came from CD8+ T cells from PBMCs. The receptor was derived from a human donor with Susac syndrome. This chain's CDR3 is CASSPRPTVLYNYGYTF. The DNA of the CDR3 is TGTGCCAGCAGCCCAAGACCGACAGTCCTATATAACTATGGCTACACCTTC.